Included here is one TCR beta chain sequence, with context. Assay used: immunoSEQ multiplex PCR; TCRdb lists only in-frame clones, some missing. The table lists approximately 270,000 clones, 85% to 90% of them singletons. This sample is drawn from a study of blood T cell repertoires in COVID-19. Study context: Sources were T cells, B-cell-depleted T cells, or PBMCs; the material itself was cDNA or gDNA.

Sequencing was carried out using PBMCs or T cells enriched from blood (not recorded which). The TCR sequence derives from a woman in her 30s with acute COVID-19.

CDR3 bases: TGTGCCAGCAGCTTAAACGGGGTAACAAACACTGAAGCTTTCTTT. Its protein is CASSLNGVTNTEAFF. V and J are TRBV7-2 and TRBJ1-1; D unclear. Germline lookup yields CDR1 SGHTA and CDR2 FQGNSA. V was clipped by 2 bases and J by 2 bases, with 12 bases between them. The CDR3 has 15 residues.